This T cell receptor (beta chain) was observed in a study of T cell responses to AZD1222 COVID-19 vaccine. V shed 4 bases and J 3 bases; nucleotides not matched to a gene: 2. The CDR3 has 12 residues. The V gene's germline CDR1 is SQVTM and CDR2 ANQGSEA. Pooling was applied to second doses at about 4 or about 12 weeks. Clones were sequenced by immunoSEQ multiplex PCR, and TCRdb holds only the in-frame ones, with some missing. Found here are more than 120,000 clones, approximately 86% of them singletons; the top ten hold about 4.8%. Study-wide findings and caveats: Repertoire collection took place solely once the T cell response had peaked.

Of note for this clone: Its specificity is unknown.

This clonotype was obtained from an adult who received the AZD1222 COVID-19 vaccine. J is TRBJ2-7 and V is TRBV29-1; 8 bases agree with TRBD1. The specimen comprised peripheral blood, sampled 28 days after the second AZD1222 dose. CDR3 sequence: CSVGDRGYEQYF. The CDR3 nucleotides read TGCAGCGTTGGAGACAGGGGCTACGAGCAGTACTTC.